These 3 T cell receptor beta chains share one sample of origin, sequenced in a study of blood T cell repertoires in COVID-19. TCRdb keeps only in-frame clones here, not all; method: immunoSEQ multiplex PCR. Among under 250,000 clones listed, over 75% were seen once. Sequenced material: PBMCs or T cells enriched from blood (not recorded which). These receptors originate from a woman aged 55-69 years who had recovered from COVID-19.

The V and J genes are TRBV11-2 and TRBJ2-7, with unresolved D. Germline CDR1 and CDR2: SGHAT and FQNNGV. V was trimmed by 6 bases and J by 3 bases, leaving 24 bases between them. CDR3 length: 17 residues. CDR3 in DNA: TGTGCCAGCAGATTGGATCGAGAGGTGGGTGGAATCTACGAGCAGTACTTC. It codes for CASRLDREVGGIYEQYF.

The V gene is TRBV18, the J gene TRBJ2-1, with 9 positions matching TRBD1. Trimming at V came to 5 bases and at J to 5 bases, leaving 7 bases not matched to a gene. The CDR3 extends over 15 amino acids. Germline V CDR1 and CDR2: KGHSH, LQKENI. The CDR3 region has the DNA TGTGCCAGCTCAAGGATGGGACAGGGTGACAATGAGCAGTTCTTC. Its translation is CASSRMGQGDNEQFF.

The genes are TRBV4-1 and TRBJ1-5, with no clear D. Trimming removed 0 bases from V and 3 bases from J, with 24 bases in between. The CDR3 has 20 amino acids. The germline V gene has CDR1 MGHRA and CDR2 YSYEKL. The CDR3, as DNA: TGCGCCAGCAGCCAAGAAGTGGACTCTAAAGGGAAGTATCACAATCAGCCCCAGCATTTT. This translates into CASSQEVDSKGKYHNQPQHF.